This record looks at one TCR beta chain sequence and its context. Its antigen is undetermined. V shed 0 bases and J 2 bases; nucleotides not matched to a gene: 10. CDR3 size: 19 residues. Per the germline V gene, CDR1 is MGHRA and CDR2 is YSYEKL. The data were taken from a study of shared clonotypes between healthy human individuals. Findings and caveats of the study: Clonotypes that were shared across a handful of donors made up roughly 5% of naive CD4 clonotypes. Tissue TCR repertoires likely differ from these blood-only repertoires.

Each replicate PCR on the sorted subsets used roughly 190 ng DNA (around 30,000 T cell genomes). Assay used: immunoSEQ multiplex PCR; TCRdb lists only in-frame clones, some missing. Here the sample spans a few million clones, approximately 95% being singletons. Specimen: naive CD4+ T cells from PBMCs. Subset denoted: CD45RA+ positively selected. The receptor's source is a man between 18 and 35 years old in good health. Some clones in this sample may be carry-over from other donors' samples. The gene calls are TRBV4-1 and TRBJ2-6, with 7 bases that match TRBD1. The DNA of the CDR3 is TGCGCCAGCAGCCAAGATGTCGAGACAGGGCTGACTGGGGCCAACGTCCTGACTTTC. Translating gives CASSQDVETGLTGANVLTF.